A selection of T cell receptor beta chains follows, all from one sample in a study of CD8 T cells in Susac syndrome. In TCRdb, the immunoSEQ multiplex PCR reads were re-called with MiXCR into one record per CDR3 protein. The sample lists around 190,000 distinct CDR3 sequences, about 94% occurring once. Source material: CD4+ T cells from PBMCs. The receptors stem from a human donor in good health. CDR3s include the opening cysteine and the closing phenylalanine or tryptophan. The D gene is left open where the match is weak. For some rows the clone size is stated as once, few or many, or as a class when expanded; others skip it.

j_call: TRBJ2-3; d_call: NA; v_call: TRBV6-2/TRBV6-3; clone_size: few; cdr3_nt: TGTGCCAGCAGTCCCCGGGGCGGAAGTACAGATACGCAGTATTTT; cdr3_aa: CASSPRGGSTDTQYF
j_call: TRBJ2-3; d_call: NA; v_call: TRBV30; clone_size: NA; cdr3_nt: TGTGCCTGGAGCGGTCCCACAAGGCAGTATTTT; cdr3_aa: CAWSGPTRQYF
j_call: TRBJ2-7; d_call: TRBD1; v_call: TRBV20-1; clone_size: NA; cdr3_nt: TGCAGCGCCTTGGATGGCTCCGTACAGGGGGTCTACGAGCAGTACTTC; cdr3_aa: CSALDGSVQGVYEQYF
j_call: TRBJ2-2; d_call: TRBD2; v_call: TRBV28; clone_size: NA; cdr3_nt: TGTGCCAGCAGTCTCGGACTAGCGGGAGGAATGGTGGAGCTGTTTTTT; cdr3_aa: CASSLGLAGGMVELFF
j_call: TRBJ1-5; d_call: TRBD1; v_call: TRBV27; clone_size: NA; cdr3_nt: TGTGCCAGCAGTTTGAGGCTGACAGGGGCCGATCAGCCCCAGCATTTT; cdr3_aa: CASSLRLTGADQPQHF
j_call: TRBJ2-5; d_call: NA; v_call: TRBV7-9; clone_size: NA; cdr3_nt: TGTGCCAGCAGCTTAGGGACGGGTGAGACCCAGTACTTC; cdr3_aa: CASSLGTGETQYF
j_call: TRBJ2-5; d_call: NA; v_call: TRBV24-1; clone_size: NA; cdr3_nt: TGTGCCACCAGTGAGCCGGGGGGCGCAGAGACCCAGTACTTC; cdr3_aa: CATSEPGGAETQYF
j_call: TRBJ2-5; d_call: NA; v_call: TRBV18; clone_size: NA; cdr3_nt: TGTGCCAGCTCACCAGCCCTTGAAGAGACCCAGTACTTC; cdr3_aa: CASSPALEETQYF
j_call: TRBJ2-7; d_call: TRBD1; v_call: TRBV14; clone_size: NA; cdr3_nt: TGTGCCAGCAGCCAAGTGGGGGGACAGGGAGCCTACGAGCAGTACTTC; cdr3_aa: CASSQVGGQGAYEQYF
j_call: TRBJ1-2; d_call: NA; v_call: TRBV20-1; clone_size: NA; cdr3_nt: TGCAGTGCTAGAGTGAGGTCGTCTGGCTACACCTTC; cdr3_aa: CSARVRSSGYTF
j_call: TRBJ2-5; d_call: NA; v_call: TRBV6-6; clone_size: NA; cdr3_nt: TGTGCCAGCGTAGGTCAAGAGACCCAGTACTTC; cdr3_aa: CASVGQETQYF
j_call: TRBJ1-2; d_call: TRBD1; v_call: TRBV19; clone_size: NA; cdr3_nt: TGTGCCAGTAGTAAGGACAGGGCCAGGGATGGCTACACCTTC; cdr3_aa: CASSKDRARDGYTF
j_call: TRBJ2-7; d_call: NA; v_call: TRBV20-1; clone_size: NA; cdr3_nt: TGCAGTGCTAGAGTCCTAGCTTGGAGCTCCTACGAGCAGTACTTC; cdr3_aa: CSARVLAWSSYEQYF
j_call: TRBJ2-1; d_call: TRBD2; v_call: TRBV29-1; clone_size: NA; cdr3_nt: TGCAGCGTTGAAGATCGGCGGGAGGGCCGAAGCTCCTACAATGAGCAGTTCTTC; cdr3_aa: CSVEDRREGRSSYNEQFF
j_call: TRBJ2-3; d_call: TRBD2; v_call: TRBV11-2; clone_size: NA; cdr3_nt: TGTGCCAGCACCCCCGGGACTAGCCGGGTAGATACGCAGTATTTT; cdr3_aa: CASTPGTSRVDTQYF
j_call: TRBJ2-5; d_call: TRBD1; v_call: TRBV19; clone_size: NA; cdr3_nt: TGTGCCAGTAGTCCCCAGGGGGTAGTTGAGACCCAGTACTTC; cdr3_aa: CASSPQGVVETQYF
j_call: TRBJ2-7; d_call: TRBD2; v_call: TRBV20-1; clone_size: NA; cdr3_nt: TGCAGTGCCTCAATAGCGGGAGCGACCTACGAGCAGTACTTC; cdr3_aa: CSASIAGATYEQYF
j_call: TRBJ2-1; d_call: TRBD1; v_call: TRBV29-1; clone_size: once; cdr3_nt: TGCAGCGCCCCGACAGGGGGGAGCTCCTACAATGAGCAGTTCTTC; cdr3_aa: CSAPTGGSSYNEQFF
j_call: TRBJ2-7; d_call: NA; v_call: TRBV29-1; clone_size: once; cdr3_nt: TGCAGCGTGAAGGACCGAGAGTTCTACGAGCAGTACTTC; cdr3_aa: CSVKDREFYEQYF
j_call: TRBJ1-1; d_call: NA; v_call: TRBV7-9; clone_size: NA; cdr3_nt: TGTGCCAGCAGCTTAGTCCCTTTGAGCACTGAAGCTTTCTTT; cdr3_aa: CASSLVPLSTEAFF
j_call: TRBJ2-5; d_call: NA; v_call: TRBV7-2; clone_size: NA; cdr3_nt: TGTGCCAGCAGCTTAGGGTTCCAAGAGACCCAGTACTTC; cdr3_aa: CASSLGFQETQYF
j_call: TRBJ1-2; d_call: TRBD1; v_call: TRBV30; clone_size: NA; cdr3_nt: TGTGCCTGGAGTGGGACAGGGGGCCACTATGGCTACACCTTC; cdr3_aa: CAWSGTGGHYGYTF
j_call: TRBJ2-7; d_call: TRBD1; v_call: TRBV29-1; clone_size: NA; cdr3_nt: TGCAGCGTCGGGACAGGGGAACGGCAGTACTTC; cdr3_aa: CSVGTGERQYF